Below are 21 T cell receptor beta chains sequenced from a single sample in a study of regulatory T cells in long-lasting Graves disease. Stated time point: persistent/refractory GD, antithyroid drugs over 5 years with positive TRAb. PBMC-derived RNA was used for the TCR library. iRepertoire HTBI primers and Arm-PCR of CDR3 regions built TCR beta libraries. TCRdb reprocessed the multiplex PCR reads with MiXCR, giving one entry per CDR3 protein. The data contain 300,000 to 500,000 distinct CDR3 sequences, less than 25% of them singletons. This specimen consisted of peripheral blood mononuclear cells (PBMCs), obtained when the disease was refractory, from a patient treated with antithyroid drugs. The receptors were gathered from a female donor with Graves disease.

In this sample, this clonotype turned up many times. The rearrangement joins TRBV13 to TRBJ1-1, with D tentatively TRBD1 (6 bases). This CDR3 has 15 residues. Germline-derived CDR1 and CDR2 are PRHDT and FYEKMQ (reference sequence). V lost 5 bases and J lost 2, with 15 bases in between. CDR3 bases: TGTGCCAGCAGCGCAATCCGACAGGCTAACACTGAAGCTTTCTTT. Amino acids: CASSAIRQANTEAFF.

V gene TRBV7-9 combines with J gene TRBJ2-5; D possibly corresponds to TRBD2 (6 bases). The V end lost 4 bases, the J end lost 3 bases, and 12 bases lay between the germline ends. The length of the CDR3 is 14 residues. Germline V gene data show CDR1 as SEHNR and CDR2 as FQNEAQ (reference sequence). CDR3 loop: CASSSSGLKETQYF. The CDR3 DNA sequence: TGTGCCAGCAGCTCCTCGGGACTCAAAGAGACCCAGTACTTC.

The sample holds a few counts of this clonotype. The chain combines TRBV30 with TRBJ2-5, with TRBD2 matching 7 bases. V dropped 3 bases and J dropped 4; count of bases not matched to a gene: 5. There are 13 residues in the CDR3. Germline assignment: CDR1 GTSNPN and CDR2 SVGIG (reference sequence). The CDR3 loop reads CAWRVGGLETQYF. Here the CDR3 DNA reads TGTGCCTGGAGGGTGGGGGGGTTAGAGACCCAGTACTTC.

This clonotype was observed at least ten times. The gene calls are TRBV20-1 and TRBJ1-1, with a possible D match to TRBD1 (5 bases). This CDR3 has 13 amino acids. Trimming took 6 bases from V and 2 from J, leaving 13 bases between them. CDR1 and CDR2 from the germline V gene are DFQATT and SNEGSKA (reference sequence). DNA for the CDR3: TGCAGTGCCCACATCGGGGGAAACACTGAAGCTTTCTTT. Translated, it gives CSAHIGGNTEAFF.

This clonotype was found many times. This chain links TRBV7-2 with TRBJ2-5; D uncertain. Trimming shortened V by 4 bases and J by 0 bases, and 6 bases separated the two germline ends. CDR3 length: 13 amino acids. The germline V gene encodes CDR1 SGHTA and CDR2 FQGNSA. The CDR3: CASSSLDQETQYF. As DNA, the CDR3 is TGTGCCAGCAGCTCCCTCGACCAAGAGACCCAGTACTTC.

Comment on this clonotype: A read error may be the cause here, since a much bigger clone is one base away. DNA for the CDR3: TGTGCCAGCAGTCGCGGACGGGCCCTCCTGAACACTGAAGCTTTCTTT. It codes for CASSRGRALLNTEAFF. The chain carries TRBV12-3 or TRBV12-4 and TRBJ1-1; D gene ambiguous. The CDR3 is made up of 16 amino acids. Trimming left V 5 bases short and J 0 bases short, with 16 bases between.

This clonotype appeared a few times. The CDR3 DNA is TGTGCCAGTAGTCCCGGTTGGGGTTTGGGGGCCAACGTCCTGACTTTC. It is translated as CASSPGWGLGANVLTF. The chain recombines TRBV19 with TRBJ2-6; D remains ambiguous. Trimming pared 5 bases from V and 4 bases from J, leaving 15 bases between. Per germline, CDR1 LNHDA and CDR2 SQIVND (reference sequence). This CDR3 is 16 amino acids long.

The chain joins TRBV7-9 to TRBJ2-7, with 8 bases matching TRBD2. With V trimmed by 3 bases and J by 7 bases, 17 bases remained unmatched. Germline assignment: CDR1 SEHNR and CDR2 FQNEAQ (reference sequence). This CDR3 comprises 17 residues. Here the CDR3 DNA reads TGTGCCAGCAGCTTTATCCGTCGAGCGGGAGAATCTTGGGAGCAGTACTTC. This sequence encodes CASSFIRRAGESWEQYF.

This clonotype turned up a few times. The chain has TRBV30 and TRBJ1-1; D remains unclear. Germline V gene data show CDR1 as GTSNPN and CDR2 as SVGIG (reference sequence). This CDR3 has 14 residues. Trimming pared 2 bases from V and 1 base from J, leaving 11 bases between. This CDR3 is CAWSPLLPNTEAFF. For the CDR3, the DNA is TGTGCCTGGAGTCCCCTGTTACCGAACACTGAAGCTTTCTTT.

This clonotype showed up many times. The J gene is TRBJ2-3, the V gene TRBV12-3 or TRBV12-4; D call uncertain. The V gene lost 7 bases and the J gene lost 4 bases, with 12 bases spanning the gap. The CDR3 spans 13 residues. In DNA form, the CDR3 reads TGTGCCAGCACGATGCGCCAGGCAGATACGCAGTATTTT. Its translation is CASTMRQADTQYF.

Only a few counts were recorded for this clonotype. The CDR3 loop reads CASSRAGTIHNEQFF. CDR3 nucleotides: TGTGCCAGCAGCCGAGCTGGGACAATCCACAATGAGCAGTTCTTC. The rearrangement links TRBV3-1 to TRBJ2-1; the D gene is possibly TRBD1 (6 bases). CDR3 length: 15 residues. The ends were cut back, 4 bases at V and 5 bases at J, with 15 bases in the middle. Per germline, CDR1 LGHDT and CDR2 YNNKEL (reference sequence).

In this sample, this clonotype turned up many times. The J gene is TRBJ2-5, the V gene TRBV7-2; 8 positions match TRBD1. The germline V gene encodes CDR1 SGHTA and CDR2 FQGNSA. The V gene end was trimmed by 3 bases and the J gene end by 5 bases; junction bases not matched to a gene: 11. This CDR3 is 16 amino acids long. This CDR3 reads CASSLAHQGAEETQYF. The DNA for the CDR3 is TGTGCCAGCAGCTTGGCCCATCAGGGGGCAGAGGAGACCCAGTACTTC.

The chain recombines TRBV7-2 with TRBJ2-2; 10 bases fit TRBD1. The CDR3 spans 16 residues. Germline CDR1 reads SGHTA; CDR2 reads FQGNSA. Trimming cost V 5 bases and J 6 bases; bases outside gene matches: 9. The CDR3 sequence: CASSTGTGVIAGELFF. Here the CDR3 DNA reads TGTGCCAGCAGCACCGGGACAGGGGTCATCGCCGGGGAGCTGTTTTTT.

With respect to this clonotype: A read error may explain this, as a much larger clone is one base away. It is likely a read error, because the conserved phenylalanine at the end of the CDR3 is missing. The V and J genes are TRBV6-1 and TRBJ1-2; possibly TRBD1 for D (6 bases). The germline V gene encodes CDR1 MNHNS and CDR2 SASEGT. The germline V and J ends were trimmed by 6 bases and 8 bases, with 16 bases remaining between them. The CDR3 length is 13 residues. The CDR3, as DNA: TGTGCCAGCAGATCACCGGGACAACAAGGCTACACCCTC. It codes for CASRSPGQQGYTL.

This clonotype has a count of ten or more. V gene TRBV6-1 combines with J gene TRBJ2-2; D unclear. The CDR3 loop spans 12 amino acids. Trimming stripped 7 bases from V and 0 bases from J, with 3 bases between. Germline values: CDR1 MNHNS, CDR2 SASEGT. The CDR3 bases are TGTGCCAGCACCGCGAACACCGGGGAGCTGTTTTTT. Amino acids: CASTANTGELFF.

This clonotype was picked up many times. The V and J genes are TRBV7-9 and TRBJ2-7; D is uncertain. In germline, CDR1 is SEHNR, CDR2 FQNEAQ (reference sequence). Trimming took off 3 bases at V and 6 bases at J, with 12 bases between the two ends. The CDR3 runs to 13 residues. The CDR3 region is CASSFGPGSEQYF. The CDR3 nucleotides read TGTGCCAGCAGCTTCGGGCCTGGAAGCGAGCAGTACTTC.

This clonotype was seen repeatedly, ten times or more. The rearrangement joins TRBV12-3 or TRBV12-4 to TRBJ1-1; D is possibly TRBD1 (6 bases). The CDR3 runs to 11 residues. V was pared by 6 bases and J by 9 bases, with 11 bases between. The CDR3 DNA reads TGTGCCAGCAGGGAGGGGGAGAAAGCTTTCTTT. Translation: CASREGEKAFF.

Concerning this clonotype: This may be a read error, as it is one base from a much larger clone. This chain links TRBV18 with TRBJ2-5; D is ambiguous. The CDR3 contains 12 residues. The germline CDR1 and CDR2 sequences are KGHSH and LQKENI. CDR3 sequence reads: CASSTYQGTQYF. The CDR3 DNA is TGTGCCAGCTCAACGTACCAAGGGACCCAGTACTTC. The full variable domain, completed using reference TRBV18 and TRBJ2-5, is NAGVMQNPRHLVRRRGQEARLRCSPMKGHSHVYWYRQLPEEGLKFMVYLQKENIIDESGMPKERFSAEFPKEGPSILRIQQVVRGDSAAYFCASSTYQGTQYFGPGTRLLVL.

The chain links TRBV12-3 or TRBV12-4 to TRBJ2-7; D gene ambiguous. V was trimmed by 5 bases and J by 4 bases, leaving 9 bases between them. The CDR3 extends over 12 amino acids. This chain's CDR3 is CASSALGYEQYF. The CDR3 DNA follows: TGTGCCAGCAGTGCCTTGGGATACGAGCAGTACTTC.

The chain carries TRBV7-2 and TRBJ1-3; D is ambiguous. The CDR3 sequence is 16 residues long. Looked up from germline, CDR1 is SGHTA and CDR2 is FQGNSA. V was trimmed by 4 bases and J by 0 bases, leaving 13 bases between them. The CDR3 region is CASSSVVSHSGNTIYF. CDR3 nucleotide sequence: TGTGCCAGCAGCTCGGTGGTCAGTCACTCTGGAAACACCATATATTTT.

The genes are TRBV28 and TRBJ2-5; TRBD1 matches 10 bases. The length of the CDR3 is 15 residues. Looked up from germline, CDR1 is MDHEN and CDR2 is SYDVKM. V lost 3 bases, J lost 1 base, and 2 bases stayed unmatched. The CDR3 here is CASSLGQGFQETQYF. The DNA for the CDR3 is TGTGCCAGCAGTTTGGGACAGGGGTTCCAAGAGACCCAGTACTTC.